The present T cell receptor (beta chain) was sequenced within a study of T cell responses to AZD1222 COVID-19 vaccine. Study-wide results and limits: The reported proportion of spike-specific TCRs targeting unmutated variant regions was nearly half. When two AZD1222 doses had been given, Spike-specific TCR breadth and depth rose.

About this clone: Its antigen is unidentified.

Repertoires were generated with immunoSEQ multiplex PCR, while TCRdb's copy carries only in-frame clones and drops some. The table shows about 140,000 clones, with almost 95% occurring only once. Germline V gene lookup returns CDR1 MNHNY and CDR2 SVGAGI (reference sequence). V was clipped by 4 bases and J by 7 bases; unmatched bases: 11. The CDR3 contains 15 residues. Sequencing was performed on peripheral blood, taken 28 days after the second AZD1222 dose. The chain links TRBV6-6 to TRBJ1-2; TRBD1 agrees at 8 bases. The TCR comes from an adult who received the AZD1222 COVID-19 vaccine. The CDR3 loop reads CASSSSQDRAVGYTF. The CDR3 coding sequence is TGTGCCAGCAGTTCCTCTCAGGACAGGGCGGTTGGCTACACCTTC.